Shown below are 12 T cell receptor beta chains from a single sample sequenced in a study of regulatory T cells in long-lasting Graves disease. Time point denoted: persistent/refractory GD, antithyroid drugs over 5 years with positive TRAb. TCR sequences were obtained from RNA taken from PBMCs. Arm-PCR of CDR3 regions and iRepertoire HTBI primers were used to build TCR beta libraries. TCRdb redid the calling of the multiplex PCR reads with MiXCR, one entry per CDR3 protein. The sample includes 650,000 to 700,000 distinct CDR3 sequences, about 30% seen only once; the top ten take roughly 40%. The material sequenced was peripheral blood mononuclear cells (PBMCs), taken when the disease was refractory, from a patient treated with antithyroid drugs. These receptors came from a female donor with Graves disease.

The gene calls are TRBV10-3 and TRBJ2-5; no firm D call. Germline V gives CDR1 ENHRY, CDR2 SYGVKD. This CDR3 has 13 amino acids. Trimming removed 6 bases from V and 4 bases from J, with 12 bases in between. Written as DNA, the CDR3 is TGTGCCATCAGATTTAGAGTGGGAGAGACCCAGTACTTC. Its protein product is CAIRFRVGETQYF.

Concerning this clonotype: A much larger clone differs from this one at a single base, so this may be a read error. The chain links TRBV6-2 or TRBV6-3 to TRBJ2-7; either TRBD1 or TRBD2 may fit D (5 bases each). V was trimmed by 5 bases and J by 0 bases, leaving 17 bases between them. Germline values: CDR1 MNHEY, CDR2 SVGEGT. The CDR3 runs to 16 residues. The CDR3 sequence is CASSGYPADNSYEQYF. CDR3 DNA: TGTGCCAGCAGTGGCTATCCAGCGGACAACTCCTACGAGCAGTACTTC.

This clonotype was picked up a small number of times. At one of its ends the junction is not consistent with the germline gene, which may arise from a read error. The chain has TRBV10-3 and TRBJ1-1, with 12 bases identical to TRBD1. CDR1 is ENHRY and CDR2 is SYGVKD in the germline V gene. This CDR3 spans 19 amino acids. The CDR3 region has the DNA TGTGCCAGCAGTTACATCACCCCGGGACAGGGGGCCTTCAGCACTGAAGCTTTCTTT. Protein sequence: CASSYITPGQGAFSTEAFF.

The sample holds a few counts of this clonotype. The genes are TRBV19 and TRBJ2-5; no clear D. V lost 6 bases, J lost 5 bases, and 16 bases lay in between. The CDR3 is 14 amino acids. Germline V gene lookup returns CDR1 LNHDA and CDR2 SQIVND (reference sequence). The CDR3 spells CASSLFQRVETQYF. DNA for the CDR3: TGTGCCAGTAGCCTCTTTCAAAGGGTGGAGACCCAGTACTTC.

This clonotype was picked up many times. The chain couples TRBV12-3 or TRBV12-4 to TRBJ1-5; 7 bases are shared with TRBD1. The CDR3 contains 13 residues. After removal of 6 bases from V and 4 bases from J, the junction contained 3 bases not matched to a gene. CDR3 region: CASSIQGNQPQHF. Here the CDR3 DNA reads TGTGCCAGCAGCATACAGGGGAATCAGCCCCAGCATTTT.

In this sample, this clonotype turned up a few times. The chain links TRBV6-1 to TRBJ1-6; D not resolved. The CDR3 is 16 residues long. The germline V gene has CDR1 MNHNS and CDR2 SASEGT. Trimming removed 5 bases at V and 7 bases at J, with 18 bases between. The CDR3 nucleotides are TGTGCCAGCAGTCCTTTTCCGGGTCCTTCAAATTCACCCCTCCACTTT. Amino acid sequence: CASSPFPGPSNSPLHF.

The rearrangement uses TRBV28 and TRBJ2-7; D not resolved. CDR1 is MDHEN, CDR2 SYDVKM, per germline. With 4 bases removed from V and 6 bases from J, the gap between germline ends came to 16 bases. There are 14 residues in the CDR3. CDR3 amino acids: CASSSRPGSLEQYF. The CDR3 coding sequence is TGTGCCAGCAGTTCTAGACCAGGATCCCTCGAGCAGTACTTC.

The chain carries TRBV30 and TRBJ2-7, with a weak D call TRBD1 (6 bases). Germline CDR1 is GTSNPN and CDR2 is SVGIG (reference sequence). The CDR3 totals 12 residues. V was clipped by 0 bases and J by 3 bases, with 6 bases between them. CDR3 coding DNA: TGTGCCTGGAGTGTACAGGGCTACGAGCAGTACTTC. Translated, it gives CAWSVQGYEQYF.

The V call is TRBV30, the J call TRBJ2-5; D call uncertain. This CDR3 contains 12 residues. Trimming removed 4 bases from V and 4 bases from J, with 10 bases in between. The V gene's germline CDR1 is GTSNPN and CDR2 SVGIG (reference sequence). CDR3 DNA sequence: TGTGCCTGGATTGGCCATTCAGAGACCCAGTACTTC. Its protein product is CAWIGHSETQYF.

The chain employs TRBV5-1 and TRBJ2-5; TRBD2 aligns across 8 bases. V shed 4 bases and J 5 bases; nucleotides not matched to a gene: 4. CDR1 and CDR2 from the germline V gene are SGHRS and YFSETQ. This CDR3 comprises 13 residues. CDR3 residues: CASSREGLETQYF. The CDR3 DNA is TGCGCCAGCAGCCGGGAGGGCCTTGAGACCCAGTACTTC. The full variable domain, in which reference TRBV5-1 and TRBJ2-5 provide the parts outside the CDR3, is KAGVTQTPRYLIKTRGQQVTLSCSPISGHRSVSWYQQTPGQGLQFLFEYFSETQRNKGNFPGRFSGRQFSNSRSEMNVSTLELGDSALYLCASSREGLETQYFGPGTRLLVL.

This clonotype was detected only a few times. The V call is TRBV10-2, the J call TRBJ1-1; D remains ambiguous. Germline V lookup: CDR1 WSHSY, CDR2 SAAADI. V lost 8 bases to trimming and J lost 0 bases, with 10 bases between them. The CDR3 consists of 13 residues. CDR3 sequence reads: CASRAKMNTEAFF. The CDR3 DNA is TGCGCCAGCCGGGCAAAAATGAACACTGAAGCTTTCTTT.

This clonotype occurred many times. This chain links TRBV28 with TRBJ2-7; the D gene is possibly TRBD1 (5 bases). Germline V CDR1 and CDR2: MDHEN, SYDVKM. The V end was cut by 6 bases, the J end by 2 bases, with 14 bases between. This CDR3 is 14 amino acids long. The CDR3 reads CASRVQGGTYEQYF. CDR3 DNA: TGTGCCAGCAGGGTCCAGGGTGGGACCTACGAGCAGTACTTC.